Each of the 12 T cell receptor beta chains below was sequenced from the same sample in a study of a mutant IDH1 vaccine in newly diagnosed glioma. Antigens for these TCRs are unknown. Repertoires were generated with immunoSEQ multiplex PCR, while TCRdb's copy carries only in-frame clones and drops some. The sample shows tens of thousands of clones, about 77% of them seen only once. Time point indicated: week 5, during vaccination. It was 300 ug of mutant IDH1 20-mer peptide that made up each vaccine dose, given with topical imiquimod. The sequencing here drew on PBMCs, taken from a glioma patient whose treatment included an IDH1 peptide vaccine. The receptors shown here come from a man aged 50-59 years with glioma.

CDR3 residues: CASSISSGTVGRDTEAFF. CDR3 bases: TGCGCCAGCAGCATTTCCTCCGGGACAGTCGGGCGGGACACTGAAGCTTTCTTT. This chain uses TRBV4-1 with TRBJ1-1; the match to TRBD1 covers 7 bases. The length of the CDR3 is 18 residues. Looked up from germline, CDR1 is MGHRA and CDR2 is YSYEKL. The V gene end was trimmed by 5 bases and the J gene end by 3 bases; junction bases not matched to a gene: 18.

This chain joins TRBV29-1 and TRBJ1-1; a possible D gene is TRBD1 (5 bases). The CDR3 is made up of 13 amino acids. Trimming removed 3 bases from V and 6 bases from J, with 14 bases in between. The germline gives CDR1 SQVTM, CDR2 ANQGSEA. CDR3: CSVENRGSSEAFF. DNA of the CDR3: TGCAGCGTTGAGAATCGGGGGAGCTCTGAAGCTTTCTTT.

This clone was detected a few times. This chain connects TRBV7-8 to TRBJ1-5; possible D gene TRBD1, 5 bases. The CDR3 has 16 amino acids. Germline V CDR1 and CDR2: SGHVS, FQNEAQ. Trimming cost V 4 bases and J 4 bases, with 17 bases left between them. The CDR3 bases are TGTGCCAGCAGCTCGTCGTACGGGGCCACAAATCAGCCCCAGCATTTT. Translation: CASSSSYGATNQPQHF.

V gene TRBV30 combines with J gene TRBJ2-1; 13 bases align to TRBD2. V shed 2 bases and J 2 bases; nucleotides not matched to a gene: 9. Looked up from germline, CDR1 is GTSNPN and CDR2 is SVGIG (reference sequence). The CDR3 covers 18 residues. The CDR3 sequence is CAWSRTSGGPGAYNEQFF. The CDR3 region has the DNA TGTGCCTGGAGTCGGACTAGCGGGGGCCCAGGGGCCTACAATGAGCAGTTCTTC. The full variable domain, completed using reference TRBV30 and TRBJ2-1, is SQTIHQWPATLVQPVGSPLSLECTVEGTSNPNLYWYRQAAGRGLQLLFYSVGIGQISSEVPQNLSASRPQDRQFILSSKKLLLSDSGFYLCAWSRTSGGPGAYNEQFFGPGTRLTVL.

This rearrangement joins TRBV11-2 to TRBJ1-4; 8 bases fit TRBD1. The CDR3 extends over 14 amino acids. Germline CDR1 and CDR2: SGHAT and FQNNGV. V gave up 5 bases and J gave up 4 bases; unmatched junction bases: 3. CDR3 region: CASSVTGVNEKLFF. CDR3 DNA sequence: TGTGCCAGCAGCGTGACAGGGGTTAATGAAAAACTGTTTTTT.

In this sample, this clone turned up a few times. J is TRBJ1-1 and V is TRBV9, with D possibly matching TRBD1 (6 bases). This CDR3 contains 14 residues. CDR1 SGDLS and CDR2 YYNGEE come from the germline V gene. The V end lost 0 bases, the J end lost 6 bases, and 12 bases lay between the germline ends. The CDR3 here is CASSVGRGRAEAFF. CDR3 sequence (DNA): TGTGCCAGCAGCGTAGGACGGGGGCGAGCTGAAGCTTTCTTT.

This chain uses TRBV30 with TRBJ2-7; TRBD2 is a possible D gene (6 bases). CDR3 length equals 11 residues. The V and J ends lost 5 bases and 6 bases respectively, with 11 bases between them. The germline V gene has CDR1 GTSNPN and CDR2 SVGIG (reference sequence). The CDR3 loop is CAWGWRAEQYF. The CDR3 bases are TGTGCCTGGGGGTGGAGGGCCGAGCAGTACTTC. The full variable domain, its missing parts supplied by reference TRBV30 and TRBJ2-7, is SQTIHQWPATLVQPVGSPLSLECTVEGTSNPNLYWYRQAAGRGLQLLFYSVGIGQISSEVPQNLSASRPQDRQFILSSKKLLLSDSGFYLCAWGWRAEQYFGPGTRLTVT.

The genes are TRBV4-1 and TRBJ1-2; D gene ambiguous. V lost 0 bases and J 4 bases, leaving 12 bases between the germline ends. This CDR3 contains 15 residues. Germline CDR1 reads MGHRA; CDR2 reads YSYEKL. CDR3 in amino acids: CASSQDHRQGYGYTF. The CDR3 DNA is TGCGCCAGCAGCCAAGATCATCGGCAAGGCTATGGCTACACCTTC.

J is TRBJ1-2 and V is TRBV4-3; 7 bases are a match to TRBD1. Germline CDR1 reads LGHNA; CDR2 reads YSLEER. The junction had 8 bases not matched to a gene; V was cut back by 3 bases and J by 4 bases. The CDR3 has 15 amino acids. CDR3: CASSQGQGGFYGYTF. In DNA form, the CDR3 reads TGCGCCAGCAGCCAGGGGCAGGGGGGGTTCTATGGCTACACCTTC.

The chain recombines TRBV6-6 with TRBJ2-7; unclear D gene. The germline V gene has CDR1 MNHNY and CDR2 SVGAGI (reference sequence). Trimming stripped 0 bases from V and 7 bases from J, with 7 bases between. The CDR3 sequence is 12 residues long. The CDR3 DNA follows: TGTGCCAGCAGTTACTCAAGGACGGAGCAGTACTTC. Translated, it gives CASSYSRTEQYF.

The chain couples TRBV6-5 to TRBJ1-5; tentative D call: TRBD1 (5 bases). The V gene's germline CDR1 is MNHEY and CDR2 SVGAGI. The CDR3 length is 13 residues. V lost 11 bases and J 2 bases, leaving 13 bases between the germline ends. CDR3 protein: CASVWGGNQPQHF. CDR3 nucleotides: TGTGCCTCCGTCTGGGGGGGCAATCAGCCCCAGCATTTT.

This clone was picked up a small number of times. The V and J genes are TRBV19 and TRBJ1-2; 12 nucleotides match TRBD1. Germline V lookup: CDR1 LNHDA, CDR2 SQIVND (reference sequence). V trimming: 5 bases; J trimming: 8 bases; junction bases outside the gene matches: 12. CDR3 length equals 16 residues. This chain's CDR3 is CASSRGQGASAGGYTF. In DNA form, the CDR3 reads TGTGCCAGTAGTCGGGGACAGGGGGCCTCCGCAGGGGGCTACACCTTC.